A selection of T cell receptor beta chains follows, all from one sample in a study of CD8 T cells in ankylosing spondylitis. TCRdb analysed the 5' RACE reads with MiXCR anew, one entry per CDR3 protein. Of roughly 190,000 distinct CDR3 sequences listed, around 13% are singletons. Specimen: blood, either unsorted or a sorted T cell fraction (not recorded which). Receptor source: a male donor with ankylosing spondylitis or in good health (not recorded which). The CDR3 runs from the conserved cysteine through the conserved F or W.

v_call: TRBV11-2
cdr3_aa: CASSPHGGSYQETQYF

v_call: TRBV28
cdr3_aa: CASRGTGNLQETQYF

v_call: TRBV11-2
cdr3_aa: CASSPRRGADTQYF

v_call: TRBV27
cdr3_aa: CASSLWTGTEAFF

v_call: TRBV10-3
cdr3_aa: CAIGDEQYF

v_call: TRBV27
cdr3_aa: CASSLSGVGYGYTF

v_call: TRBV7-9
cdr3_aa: CASSLAGTGDEKLFF

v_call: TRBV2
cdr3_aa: CASSEETGSNDEQFF

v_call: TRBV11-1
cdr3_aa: CASSFPRGSGGAADTQYF

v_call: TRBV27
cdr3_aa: CASSLSWWGKLFF

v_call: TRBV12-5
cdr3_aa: CASGLIPGNTGELFF

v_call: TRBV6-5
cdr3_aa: CASSYETGPSYEQYF

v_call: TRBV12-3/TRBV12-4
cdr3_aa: CASSAQGVTQYF

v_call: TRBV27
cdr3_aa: CASSLWTDPYEQYF

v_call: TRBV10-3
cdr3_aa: CAISEILYGYTF

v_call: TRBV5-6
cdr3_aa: CASSTGLPVEAFF

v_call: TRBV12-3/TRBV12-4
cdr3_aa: CASSFTAGGTYEQYF

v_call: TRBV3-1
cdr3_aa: CASSQVSDRYNYGYTF

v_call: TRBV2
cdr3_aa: CASSGRTGYQGYTF

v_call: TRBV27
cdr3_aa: CASSLQWAPQQFF

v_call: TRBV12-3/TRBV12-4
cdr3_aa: CASSPDGGTYEQYF

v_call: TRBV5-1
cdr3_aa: CASVTTSGSSYNEQFF